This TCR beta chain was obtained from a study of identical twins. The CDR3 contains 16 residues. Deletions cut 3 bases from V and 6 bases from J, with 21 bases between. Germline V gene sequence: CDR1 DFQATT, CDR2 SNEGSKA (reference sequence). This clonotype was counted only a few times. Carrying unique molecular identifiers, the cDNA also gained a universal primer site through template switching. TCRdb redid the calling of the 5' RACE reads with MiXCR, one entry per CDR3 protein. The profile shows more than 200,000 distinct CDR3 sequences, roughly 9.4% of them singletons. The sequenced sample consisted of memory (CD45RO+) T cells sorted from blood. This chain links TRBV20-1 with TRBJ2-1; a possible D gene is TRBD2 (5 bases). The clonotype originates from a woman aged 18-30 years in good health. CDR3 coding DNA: TGCAGTGCTAGTGTAGCCCCCCGGGGTAGGGTCAATGAGCAGTTCTTC. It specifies CSASVAPRGRVNEQFF.